What follows describes a single TCR beta chain. The data belong to a study of blood T cell repertoires in COVID-19. Study-level information: The analysed material was cDNA or gDNA that came from T cells, B-cell-depleted T cells, or PBMCs.

Original processing notes: Using reference gene primer amplification, nucleated cell counts were estimated. The method was immunoSEQ multiplex PCR; TCRdb's version includes in-frame clones alone and lacks a portion of them. The D gene and trimming were derived from the DNA, and the V and J assignments and clone size from that table. The data hold 70,000 to 85,000 clones, with 85% to 95% observed a single time. The CDR3 totals 14 residues. CDR1 SGHVS and CDR2 FQNEAQ come from the germline V gene. V lost 5 bases and J lost 4; bases outside the gene matches: 5. The V and J genes are TRBV7-8 and TRBJ2-5, with 9 nucleotides matching TRBD2. The material sequenced was peripheral blood. This clonotype originated in an older woman with active COVID-19. The CDR3 DNA reads TGTGCCAGCAGCGTTAGCGGGAGAGGAGAGACCCAGTACTTC. Protein product: CASSVSGRGETQYF.